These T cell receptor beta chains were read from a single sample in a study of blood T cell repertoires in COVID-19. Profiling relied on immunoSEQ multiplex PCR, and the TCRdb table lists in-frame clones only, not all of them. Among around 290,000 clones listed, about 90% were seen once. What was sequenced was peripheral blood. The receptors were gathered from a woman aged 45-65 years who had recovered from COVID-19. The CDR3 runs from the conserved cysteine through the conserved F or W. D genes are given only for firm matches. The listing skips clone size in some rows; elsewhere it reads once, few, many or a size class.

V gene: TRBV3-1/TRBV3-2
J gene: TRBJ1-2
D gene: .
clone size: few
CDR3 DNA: TGTGCCAGCAGCCGGGCCTGGGATGGCTACACCTTC
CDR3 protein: CASSRAWDGYTF

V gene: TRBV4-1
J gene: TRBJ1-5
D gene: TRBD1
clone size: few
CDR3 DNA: TGCGCCAGCAGCCTTGACAGGGGTCCCCAGCATTTT
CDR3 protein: CASSLDRGPQHF

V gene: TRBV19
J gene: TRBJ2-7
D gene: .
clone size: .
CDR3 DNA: TGTGCCAGTACAGGGGAAAACTACGAGCAGTACTTC
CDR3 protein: CASTGENYEQYF

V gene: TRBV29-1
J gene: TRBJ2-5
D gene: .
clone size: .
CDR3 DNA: TGCAGCGTTGAGGGAGAGAGGAGTCCTGAGACCCAGTACTTC
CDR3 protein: CSVEGERSPETQYF

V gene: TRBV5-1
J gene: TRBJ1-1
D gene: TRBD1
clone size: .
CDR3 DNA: TGCGCCAGCAGCTGGGGACAGGGGATGAAGGACACTGAAGCTTTCTTT
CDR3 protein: CASSWGQGMKDTEAFF

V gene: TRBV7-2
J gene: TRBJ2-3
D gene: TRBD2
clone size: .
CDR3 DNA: TGTGCCAGCAGCTTAGCTGCCCCCCAACTAGCGGGGGGACACACAGATACGCAGTATTTT
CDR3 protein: CASSLAAPQLAGGHTDTQYF

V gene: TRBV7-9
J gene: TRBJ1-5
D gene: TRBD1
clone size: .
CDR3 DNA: TGTGCCAGCAGCCCTCTTACAGGGGGCGGGGGTCAGCCCCAGCATTTT
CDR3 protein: CASSPLTGGGGQPQHF

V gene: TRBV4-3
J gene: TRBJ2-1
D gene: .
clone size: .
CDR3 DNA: TGCGCCAGCAGCCCGCGGACACTCACCTACAATGAGCAGTTCTTC
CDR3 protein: CASSPRTLTYNEQFF

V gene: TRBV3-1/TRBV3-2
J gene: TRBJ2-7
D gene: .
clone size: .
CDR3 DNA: TGTGCCAGCAGCCAAGGAACTCTCGGGAAGCAGTACTTC
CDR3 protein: CASSQGTLGKQYF

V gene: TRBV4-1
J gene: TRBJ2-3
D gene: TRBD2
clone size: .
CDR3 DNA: TGCGCCAGCAGCTTCAGCGGGGGTTTAGATACGCAGTATTTT
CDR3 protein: CASSFSGGLDTQYF

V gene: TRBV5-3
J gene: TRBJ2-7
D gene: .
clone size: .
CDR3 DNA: TGTGCCAGAAGCTCTTTTAGAATCCGCCACGAGCAGTACTTC
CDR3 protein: CARSSFRIRHEQYF

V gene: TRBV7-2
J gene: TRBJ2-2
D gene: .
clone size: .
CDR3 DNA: TGTGCCAGCAGCCCTGTAGCCGGGGAGCTGTTTTTT
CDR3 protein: CASSPVAGELFF

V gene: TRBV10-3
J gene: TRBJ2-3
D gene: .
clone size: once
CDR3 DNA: TGTGCCATCAGTGTCGGGACACCTTCCACAGATACGCAGTATTTT
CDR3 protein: CAISVGTPSTDTQYF

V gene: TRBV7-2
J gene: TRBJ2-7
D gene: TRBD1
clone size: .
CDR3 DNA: TGTGCCAGCAGCCTCCGGGACAGGGGTTACGAGCAGTACTTC
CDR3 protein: CASSLRDRGYEQYF

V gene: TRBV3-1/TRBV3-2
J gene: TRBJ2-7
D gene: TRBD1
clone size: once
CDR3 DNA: TGTGCCAGCAGCCAGGCTGGGACAGGGAACGAGCAGTACTTC
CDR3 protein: CASSQAGTGNEQYF

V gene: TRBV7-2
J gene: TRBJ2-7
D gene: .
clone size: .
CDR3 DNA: TGTGCCAGCAGCTTAGTCGGCAGGGGTCCCTACGAGCAGTACTTC
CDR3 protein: CASSLVGRGPYEQYF

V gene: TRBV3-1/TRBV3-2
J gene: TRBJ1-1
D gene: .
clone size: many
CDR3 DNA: TGTGCCAGCAGCCACACTCAGGGTCGGGGGGCTGAAGCTTTCTTT
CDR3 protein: CASSHTQGRGAEAFF

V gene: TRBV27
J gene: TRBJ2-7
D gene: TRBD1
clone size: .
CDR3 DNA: TGTGCCAGCAGTTTATCAACAGGGGGCTACGAGCAGTACTTC
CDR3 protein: CASSLSTGGYEQYF

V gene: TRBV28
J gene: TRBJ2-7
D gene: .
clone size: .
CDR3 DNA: TGTGCCAGCAGCCGGCCGGGCTCCTACGAGCAGTACTTC
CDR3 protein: CASSRPGSYEQYF

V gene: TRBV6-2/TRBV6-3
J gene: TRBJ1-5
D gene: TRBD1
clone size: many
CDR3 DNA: TGTGCCAGCAGTAGACAGGGACAGGGTCCCAAACAGCATTTT
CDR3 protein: CASSRQGQGPKQHF

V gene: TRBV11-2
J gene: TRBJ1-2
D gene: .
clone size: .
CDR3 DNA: TGTGCCAGCAGCCTGCCGGGAGCGGGTGGCTACACCTTC
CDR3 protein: CASSLPGAGGYTF

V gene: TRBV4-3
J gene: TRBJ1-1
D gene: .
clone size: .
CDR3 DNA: TGCGCCAGCAGCCAAGCCGACACTGAAGCTTTCTTT
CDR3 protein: CASSQADTEAFF

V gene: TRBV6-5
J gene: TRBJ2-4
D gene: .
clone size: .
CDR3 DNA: TGTGCCATCATGAACTGGGGGCCAAGCAAAAACATTCAGTACTTC
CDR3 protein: CAIMNWGPSKNIQYF

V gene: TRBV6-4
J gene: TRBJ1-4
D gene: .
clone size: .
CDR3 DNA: TGTGCCAGCAGTGACTCGAGCAGGGTTGCAACTAATGAAAAACTGTTTTTT
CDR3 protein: CASSDSSRVATNEKLFF

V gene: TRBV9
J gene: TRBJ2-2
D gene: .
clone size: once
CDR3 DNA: TGTGCCAGCAGCGCCCGGAGGGCCGGGGAGCTGTTTTTT
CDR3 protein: CASSARRAGELFF

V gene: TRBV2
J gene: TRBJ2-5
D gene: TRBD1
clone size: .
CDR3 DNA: TGTGCCAGCAGCGGACCTCGGGACAGGGGTTCCTCACCCGCAAAGACCCAGTACTTC
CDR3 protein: CASSGPRDRGSSPAKTQYF

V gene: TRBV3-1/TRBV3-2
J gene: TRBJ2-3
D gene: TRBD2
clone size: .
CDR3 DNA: TGTGCCAGCAGCCCGAGTGCGGGGGGCTCCACAGATACGCAGTATTTT
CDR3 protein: CASSPSAGGSTDTQYF

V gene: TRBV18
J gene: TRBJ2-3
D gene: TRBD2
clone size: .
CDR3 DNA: TGTGCCAGCTCACCGGGACTAGCGGGAGTCATTAGCACAGATACGCAGTATTTT
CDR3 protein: CASSPGLAGVISTDTQYF

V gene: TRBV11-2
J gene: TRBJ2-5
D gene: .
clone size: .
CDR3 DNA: TGTGCCAGCAGCTTAGATCTAGCGCTAGTCGAGACCCAGTACTTC
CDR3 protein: CASSLDLALVETQYF

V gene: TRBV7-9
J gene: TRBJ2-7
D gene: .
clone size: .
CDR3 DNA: TGTGCCAGCAGCTTATACTACGAGCAGTACTTC
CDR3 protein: CASSLYYEQYF

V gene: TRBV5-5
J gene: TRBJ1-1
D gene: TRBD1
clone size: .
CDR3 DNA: TGTGCCAGCAGCCCTGTACAGGGGCGGTCCCCTGAAGCTTTCTTT
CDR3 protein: CASSPVQGRSPEAFF

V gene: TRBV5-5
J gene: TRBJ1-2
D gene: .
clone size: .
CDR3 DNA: TGTGCCAGCAGCTTGAACAGGGACCATGGCTACACCTTC
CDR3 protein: CASSLNRDHGYTF

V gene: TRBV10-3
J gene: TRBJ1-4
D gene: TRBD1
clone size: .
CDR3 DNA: TGTGCCATCAGAGAAACAGGGGGCGGGGATGAAAAACTATTTTTT
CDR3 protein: CAIRETGGGDEKLFF

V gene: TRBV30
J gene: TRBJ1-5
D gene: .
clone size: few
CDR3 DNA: TGTGCCTGGAGCCGGCAGGGAAATCAGCCCCAGCATTTT
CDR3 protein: CAWSRQGNQPQHF

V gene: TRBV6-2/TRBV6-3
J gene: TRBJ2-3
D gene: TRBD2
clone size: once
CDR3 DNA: TGTGCCAGCAGTTACGGGGCGGGAGTAGGAGATACGCAGTATTTT
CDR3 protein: CASSYGAGVGDTQYF

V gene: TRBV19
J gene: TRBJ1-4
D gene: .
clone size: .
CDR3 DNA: TGTGCCAGTAGTAGACATCTGTCGGAACTGTTTTTT
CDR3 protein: CASSRHLSELFF

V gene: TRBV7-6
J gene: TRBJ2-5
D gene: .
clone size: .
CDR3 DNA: TGTGCCAGCAGCTTAGTGTTGGTAGGCAGGAACCTCGAGAAGACCCAGTACTTC
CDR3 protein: CASSLVLVGRNLEKTQYF

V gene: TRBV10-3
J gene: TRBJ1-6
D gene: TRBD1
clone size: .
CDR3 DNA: TGTGCCATCAGCGGCGGCATGGCAGGGGGCGCGGGCTCACCCCTCCACTTT
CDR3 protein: CAISGGMAGGAGSPLHF

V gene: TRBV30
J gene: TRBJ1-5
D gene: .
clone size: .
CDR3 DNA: TGTGCCTGGAGTACGGGCAGGGGTCTTTCTCAGCCCCAGCATTTT
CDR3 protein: CAWSTGRGLSQPQHF

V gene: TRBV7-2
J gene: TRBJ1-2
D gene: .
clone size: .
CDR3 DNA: TGTGCCAGCAGCCCTAGAACGGGACAACGGAACTATGGCTACACCTTC
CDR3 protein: CASSPRTGQRNYGYTF

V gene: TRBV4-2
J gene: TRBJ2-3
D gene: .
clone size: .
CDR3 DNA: TGTGCCAGCAGCCCCGCGGGATACCCAGATACGCAGTATTTT
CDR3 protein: CASSPAGYPDTQYF

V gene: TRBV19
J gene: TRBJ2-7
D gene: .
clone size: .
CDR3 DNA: TGTGCCAGTAGTATGTTTCAGGGCCTGGCCGAGCAGTACTTC
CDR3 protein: CASSMFQGLAEQYF